This T cell receptor (beta chain) was recorded in a study of blood T cell repertoires in COVID-19. About the study: Acute-phase and convalescent COVID-19 samples originated in the United States, Italy and Spain. PBMCs, B-cell-depleted T cells, or T cells provided the cDNA or gDNA that made up the material.

The germline gives CDR1 SGHVS, CDR2 FQNEAQ. Trimming took 2 bases from V and 5 from J; bases not matched to a gene: 12. The CDR3 is 17 amino acids. Generated by immunoSEQ multiplex PCR, the TCRdb table keeps only in-frame clones and is missing some. The repertoire consists of roughly 430,000 clones, with around nine tenths occurring once and the leading ten covering about 1.5%. Donors were grouped by their self-reported clinical history. The sequencing input was PBMCs or T cells enriched from blood (not recorded which). The chain uses TRBV7-8 and TRBJ2-1; 7 nucleotides match TRBD2. The receptor's source is a woman younger than 30 who had been exposed to COVID-19. In DNA, the CDR3 is TGTGCCAGCAGCTTACTTATCGGAGCGGGACCGAACAATGAGCAGTTCTTC. As protein: CASSLLIGAGPNNEQFF.